Listed below are T cell receptor beta chains from one sample, sequenced in a study of blood T cell repertoires in COVID-19. The method was immunoSEQ multiplex PCR; TCRdb's version includes in-frame clones alone and lacks a portion of them. The sample has roughly 150,000 clones; 82% are singletons. The sequenced sample was PBMCs or T cells enriched from blood (not recorded which). These receptor sequences come from a man aged 55 to 70 who had recovered from COVID-19. Each CDR3 is given without its conserved first and last residue.

J: TRBJ1-6
V: TRBV4-1
CDR3: ASSQEGTGVNSPLH

J: TRBJ2-3
V: TRBV29-1
CDR3: SVALLVADTQY

J: TRBJ2-3
V: TRBV5-1
CDR3: ATQSRDRQPDTQY

J: TRBJ2-7
V: TRBV6-1
CDR3: ASSEADDGIYEQY

J: TRBJ1-4
V: TRBV27
CDR3: ASSFDRGNNEKLF

J: TRBJ1-4
V: TRBV9
CDR3: ASSVSGDSHEKLF

J: TRBJ2-2
V: TRBV9
CDR3: ASSAAGAGGPGTGELF

J: TRBJ2-1
V: TRBV7-9
CDR3: ASSLVLWGYEQF

J: TRBJ2-1
V: TRBV18
CDR3: ASSPLLGQGHNEQF

J: TRBJ1-6
V: TRBV9
CDR3: ASSVDRVSPLH

J: TRBJ2-5
V: TRBV10-3
CDR3: AVSFQETQY

J: TRBJ2-1
V: TRBV24-1
CDR3: ATSDPVASGASYNEQF

J: TRBJ2-1
V: TRBV28
CDR3: ASSLSASGGYNEQF

J: TRBJ1-1
V: TRBV6-1
CDR3: ASSEGGARYTEAF

J: TRBJ1-1
V: TRBV6-1
CDR3: ASSGMRAGTAMNTEAF

J: TRBJ1-1
V: TRBV29-1
CDR3: SVGGQENTEAF

J: TRBJ1-1
V: TRBV4-1
CDR3: ASSHGQGGTEAF

J: TRBJ2-7
V: TRBV3-1/TRBV3-2
CDR3: ASSQIDRGLDEQY

J: TRBJ2-2
V: TRBV7-9
CDR3: ASSQGSGSTGELF

J: TRBJ1-5
V: TRBV7-2
CDR3: ASSLGTGGSNQPQH

J: TRBJ1-4
V: TRBV5-1
CDR3: ASSPSPGTGIGEKLF

J: TRBJ1-2
V: TRBV27
CDR3: ASSLFPTQGQSGYT

J: TRBJ2-7
V: TRBV6-5
CDR3: ASQDGRVNEQY

J: TRBJ2-3
V: TRBV2
CDR3: ASSEASYSGSSTDTQY

J: TRBJ1-1
V: TRBV5-1
CDR3: ASSYRTGGLSEAF

J: TRBJ1-2
V: TRBV29-1
CDR3: SVVIFQGVGYT

J: TRBJ2-5
V: TRBV7-9
CDR3: ASSLENRGGETQY

J: TRBJ2-3
V: TRBV5-4
CDR3: ASSLGTRSGGDTQY

J: TRBJ2-5
V: TRBV6-5
CDR3: ASSYSPGPQETQY

J: TRBJ2-2
V: TRBV9
CDR3: ASSDGLRGNTGELF

J: TRBJ1-1
V: TRBV18
CDR3: ASSPRAMNTEAF

J: TRBJ2-5
V: TRBV15
CDR3: ATSRELAGGWQETQY

J: TRBJ1-5
V: TRBV19
CDR3: ASSTLQGTQPQH

J: TRBJ2-7
V: TRBV4-1
CDR3: ASSQDPENEQY

J: TRBJ1-1
V: TRBV5-4
CDR3: ASSPPDLKGKRGNTEAF

J: TRBJ1-1
V: TRBV4-1
CDR3: ASSQQGGYTEAF

J: TRBJ1-3
V: TRBV7-2
CDR3: ASRPGGAGNTIY

J: TRBJ1-5
V: TRBV6-6
CDR3: ASYGQGQPQH

J: TRBJ1-1
V: TRBV5-4
CDR3: ASSPRQGLSNTEAF

J: TRBJ1-2
V: TRBV30
CDR3: AWTRQDGYT

J: TRBJ1-1
V: TRBV29-1
CDR3: SGERVGSEAF

J: TRBJ2-2
V: TRBV10-2
CDR3: ASRAGTGNTGELF

J: TRBJ2-7
V: TRBV24-1
CDR3: ATSDGSPPGSQY

J: TRBJ2-2
V: TRBV7-2
CDR3: ASSPPRQSAGELF

J: TRBJ2-7
V: TRBV7-3
CDR3: ASSPSASGATRGEQY

J: TRBJ1-4
V: TRBV7-8
CDR3: ASSLVEGRNEKLF

J: TRBJ1-1
V: TRBV3-1/TRBV3-2
CDR3: ASSQDLYRANLEAF

J: TRBJ1-2
V: TRBV27
CDR3: ASSLYTGAEGYT

J: TRBJ1-2
V: TRBV11-2
CDR3: ASSLSGSYGYT

J: TRBJ2-3
V: TRBV27
CDR3: ASSFLFGGSGRGVTDTQY